This TCR beta chain originates from a study of blood T cell repertoires in COVID-19. Overall study: Sample material is recorded as cDNA or gDNA derived from T cells, B-cell-depleted T cells, or PBMCs.

Authors' methods: How many nucleated cells were present was estimated from reference gene primer amplification. Measured with immunoSEQ multiplex PCR; TCRdb has only the in-frame clones, and not every one. The V and J calls and clone size are taken from that table; D and trimming were inferred from the DNA. Among some 270,000 clones listed, roughly 84% were seen once. The CDR3 contains 12 residues. Germline CDR1 SEHNR, CDR2 FQNEAQ (reference sequence). Remarks on this clone: Germline is not matched at one junction end, which may reflect a read error.

The receptor was derived from a person aged 65-85 years with COVID-19, enrolled during active disease. The sequencing sample was made of peripheral blood. The chain links TRBV7-9 to TRBJ2-4; the match to TRBD1 covers 9 bases. Here the CDR3 reads CASSFDGQGKDF. In nucleotides, the CDR3 is TGTGCCAGCAGCTTTGATGGACAGGGGAAAGACTTC.